A selection of T cell receptor beta chains follows, all from one sample in a study of blood T cell repertoires in COVID-19. Clones were sequenced by immunoSEQ multiplex PCR, and TCRdb holds only the in-frame ones, with some missing. Of some 200,000 clones listed, approximately 80% are singletons. The sequenced material came from peripheral blood. These receptors originate from a woman over 75 with active or convalescent COVID-19. CDR3s include the opening cysteine and the closing phenylalanine or tryptophan. A D gene is named only where the DNA matches it firmly. Clone sizes are given selectively: once, few, many, or a class where the clone is expanded.

V	D	length	J	size	CDR3	DNA
TRBV19	TRBD1	14	TRBJ1-5	.	CASRGTGSNQPQHF	TGTGCCAGTAGAGGGACAGGGTCGAATCAGCCCCAGCATTTT
TRBV11-2	.	13	TRBJ2-7	.	CASSFEGGYEQYF	TGTGCCAGCAGCTTCGAGGGCGGGTACGAGCAGTACTTC
TRBV23-1	.	15	TRBJ1-4	.	CASSPPNRAREKLFF	TGCGCCAGCAGTCCGCCGAACAGGGCAAGGGAAAAACTGTTTTTT
TRBV19	.	14	TRBJ1-1	.	CASSIGGMRAEAFF	TGTGCCAGTAGTATCGGAGGGATGAGGGCTGAAGCTTTCTTT
TRBV21-1	.	17	TRBJ2-5	medium-sized	CASSKGERTAFQETQYF	TGTGCCAGCAGCAAAGGCGAAAGGACAGCCTTCCAAGAGACCCAGTACTTC
TRBV5-8	.	14	TRBJ1-2	.	CANRPGLKGYGYTF	TGTGCCAACAGACCGGGACTTAAAGGCTATGGCTACACCTTC
TRBV7-2	TRBD1	14	TRBJ2-2	.	CASSPGTVTGELFF	TGTGCCAGCAGCCCCGGGACAGTCACCGGGGAGCTGTTTTTT
TRBV7-2	TRBD1	13	TRBJ2-7	.	CASSSTGSSEQYF	TGTGCCAGCAGCTCGACAGGGTCAAGTGAGCAGTACTTC
TRBV19	TRBD2	15	TRBJ2-1	.	CASSTLAGGLNEQFF	TGTGCCAGTAGTACCTTAGCGGGAGGGTTGAATGAGCAGTTCTTC
TRBV7-2	.	13	TRBJ1-1	.	CASSSRGGIEAFF	TGTGCCAGCAGCTCCCGGGGGGGTATTGAAGCTTTCTTT
TRBV6-5	.	14	TRBJ2-7	few	CASSYQTGTYEQYF	TGTGCCAGCAGTTACCAGACAGGTACCTACGAGCAGTACTTC
TRBV3-1/TRBV3-2	TRBD1	14	TRBJ1-1	few	CASSLWDSHTEAFF	TGTGCCAGCAGCCTATGGGACAGTCACACTGAAGCTTTCTTT
TRBV7-2	.	14	TRBJ1-6	once	CASSLDQGPSPLHF	TGTGCCAGCAGCTTAGATCAGGGTCCTTCACCCCTCCACTTT
TRBV6-2/TRBV6-3	.	11	TRBJ1-5	.	CASSSGHSQHF	TGTGCCAGCAGTTCCGGACATTCCCAGCATTTT
TRBV7-2	TRBD2	16	TRBJ2-1	.	CASSLESGRVYNEQFF	TGTGCCAGCAGCTTAGAGAGCGGGAGGGTGTACAATGAGCAGTTCTTC
TRBV7-9	.	15	TRBJ1-4	.	CASSLDRTVNEKLFF	TGTGCCAGCAGCTTAGATAGGACAGTTAATGAAAAACTGTTTTTT
TRBV3-1/TRBV3-2	.	15	TRBJ1-5	.	CASSQGPGGSQPQHF	TGTGCCAGCAGCCAAGGCCCGGGGGGCTCTCAGCCCCAGCATTTT
TRBV9	TRBD2	17	TRBJ2-3	.	CASSVGGLAGLTDTQYF	TGTGCCAGCAGCGTAGGGGGACTAGCGGGCCTCACAGATACGCAGTATTTT
TRBV19	.	11	TRBJ2-1	.	CASSISVEQFF	TGTGCCAGTAGTATCTCGGTCGAGCAGTTCTTC
TRBV9	.	15	TRBJ2-1	.	CASSVGAGTDNEQFF	TGTGCCAGCAGCGTAGGTGCGGGGACAGACAATGAGCAGTTCTTC
TRBV5-4	TRBD2	16	TRBJ2-5	.	CASSLGSSGGEETQYF	TGTGCCAGCAGCTTGGGTTCTAGCGGGGGGGAGGAGACCCAGTACTTC
TRBV6-5	.	13	TRBJ2-7	.	CASRIPAEGEQYF	TGTGCCAGCAGAATTCCCGCGGAGGGCGAGCAGTACTTC
TRBV11-3	.	14	TRBJ1-6	.	CASSFQGNNSPLHF	TGTGCCAGCAGCTTTCAGGGGAATAATTCACCCCTCCACTTT
TRBV30	TRBD1	13	TRBJ1-6	.	CALERDRASPLHF	TGTGCCCTGGAGCGAGACAGGGCTTCACCCCTCCACTTT
TRBV6-5	TRBD1	13	TRBJ1-6	.	CASRGQENSPLHF	TGTGCCAGCAGGGGACAGGAAAATTCACCCCTCCACTTT
TRBV18	.	16	TRBJ1-6	.	CASSPTWTREDSPLHF	TGTGCCAGCTCCCCAACCTGGACTCGGGAGGATTCACCCCTCCACTTT
TRBV11-2	.	15	TRBJ2-7	.	CASSLDRLAFYEQYF	TGTGCCAGCAGCTTAGATCGTCTAGCATTCTACGAGCAGTACTTC
TRBV30	TRBD1	16	TRBJ1-5	.	CAWSVWGQGSNQPQHF	TGTGCCTGGAGTGTATGGGGACAGGGAAGCAATCAGCCCCAGCATTTT